Listed here is a single TCR beta chain. Only in-frame clones appear in the TCRdb table, and some are missing; sequencing was by immunoSEQ multiplex PCR. Among more than 90,000 clones listed, 70% to 90% were seen once. This sample was included in a study of blood T cell repertoires in COVID-19. Study-level background: T cells, B-cell-depleted T cells, or PBMCs provided the cDNA or gDNA that served as material.

The CDR3 length is 18 residues. Germline loops: CDR1 MGHRA, CDR2 YSYEKL. Trimming left V 1 base short and J 0 bases short, with 16 bases between. The sample taken for sequencing was peripheral blood. The chain employs TRBV4-1 and TRBJ2-1; TRBD2 might be the D (6 bases). The receptor was isolated from a man aged 55 to 70 with acute or convalescent COVID-19. For the CDR3, the DNA is TGCGCCAGCAGCCAAGGGTTAGGCGGGATCGGCTCCTACAATGAGCAGTTCTTC. As protein: CASSQGLGGIGSYNEQFF.